The T cell receptor (beta chain) under discussion was sequenced for a study of lymphopenia after photon versus proton radiotherapy. Regarding the study as a whole: After lymphocyte nadir, photon-treated repertoires showed oligoclonal expansion, especially CD8+ Temra.

The J segment lost 0 bases and the V segment lost 1 base, leaving 4 bases of the junction unmatched. CDR3 size: 15 residues. Germline V gives CDR1 SGHRS, CDR2 YFSETQ. With regard to this clone: The antigen is not known.

Sequenced by immunoSEQ multiplex PCR; TCRdb stores in-frame clones only, minus some. The data show 75,000 to 95,000 clones, with around 82% seen just once and approximately 1.4% held by the top ten. The TCR was taken from a man aged 55-75 years with pancreatic cancer. The sample consisted of peripheral blood, taken from a patient treated with proton-based radiotherapy. The genes are TRBV5-1 and TRBJ2-7; 7 bases match TRBD1. CDR3 loop: CASSLIPGGSYEQYF. CDR3 DNA: TGCGCCAGCAGCTTGATCCCAGGGGGCTCCTACGAGCAGTACTTC.